This TCR beta chain was captured by sequencing in a study of T cells in Graves' hyperthyroidism and ophthalmopathy. Notes on the study in general: In validation, the model predicted ophthalmopathy. These predictions came a median about 6.5 months before onset. Clonotypes that were expanded in thyroid above 0.001 mostly appeared in blood too.

Amplification of TCR beta CDR3 regions was performed using RNA transcripts as template. The study used the HTBI primer set for a first-round RT-PCR of the TCR CDR3. TCRdb re-called the multiplex PCR reads through MiXCR, storing one row per CDR3 protein. Of a few hundred thousand distinct CDR3 sequences listed, 40% to 55% are singletons. Concerning this clonotype itself: Its antigen is not known.

Exclusion of a patient resulted from uncontrolled infection, other autoimmune disease, pregnancy or lactation. The V end was cut by 3 bases, the J end by 4 bases, with 10 bases between. CDR1 and CDR2 from the germline V gene are DFQATT and SNEGSKA (reference sequence). This CDR3 is 13 amino acids long. The sequenced sample consisted of peripheral blood or thyroid tissue (not recorded which). The TCR comes from a woman younger than 30 with Graves' hyperthyroidism. The J gene is TRBJ1-5, the V gene TRBV20-1, with a weak D call TRBD1 (6 bases). CDR3 nucleotides: TGCAGTGCTAGGACAGGATTTAATCAGCCCCAGCATTTT. Its protein product is CSARTGFNQPQHF.